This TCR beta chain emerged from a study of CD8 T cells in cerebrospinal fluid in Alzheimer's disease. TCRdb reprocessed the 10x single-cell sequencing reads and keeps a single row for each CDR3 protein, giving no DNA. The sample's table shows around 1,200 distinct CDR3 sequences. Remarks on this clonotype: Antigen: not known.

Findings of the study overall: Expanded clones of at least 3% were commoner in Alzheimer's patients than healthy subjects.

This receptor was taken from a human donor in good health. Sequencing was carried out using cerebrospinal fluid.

This chain's CDR3 is CASSLDMRYNEQFF. V usage is TRBV11-2 and J usage is TRBJ2-1. CDR3 length: 14 residues. Germline CDR1 reads SGHAT; CDR2 reads FQNNGV.